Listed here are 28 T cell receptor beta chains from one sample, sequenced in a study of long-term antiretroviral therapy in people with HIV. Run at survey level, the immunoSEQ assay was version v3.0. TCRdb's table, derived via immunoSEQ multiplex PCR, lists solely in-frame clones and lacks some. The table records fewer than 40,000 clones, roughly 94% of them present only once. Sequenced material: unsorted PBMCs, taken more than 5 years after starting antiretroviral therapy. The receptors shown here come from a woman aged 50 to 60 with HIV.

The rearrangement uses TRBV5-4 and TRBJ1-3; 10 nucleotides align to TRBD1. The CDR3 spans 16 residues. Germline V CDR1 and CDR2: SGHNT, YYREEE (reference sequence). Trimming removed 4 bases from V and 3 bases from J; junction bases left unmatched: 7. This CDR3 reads CASSPRQGAGGNTIYF. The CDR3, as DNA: TGTGCCAGCAGCCCTCGACAGGGGGCAGGTGGAAACACCATATATTTT.

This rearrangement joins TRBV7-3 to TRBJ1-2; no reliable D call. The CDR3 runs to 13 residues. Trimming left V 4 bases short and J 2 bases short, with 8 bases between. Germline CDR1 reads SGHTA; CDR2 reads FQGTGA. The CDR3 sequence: CASSSSLNYGYTF. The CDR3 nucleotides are TGTGCCAGCAGCTCAAGCCTAAACTATGGCTACACCTTC.

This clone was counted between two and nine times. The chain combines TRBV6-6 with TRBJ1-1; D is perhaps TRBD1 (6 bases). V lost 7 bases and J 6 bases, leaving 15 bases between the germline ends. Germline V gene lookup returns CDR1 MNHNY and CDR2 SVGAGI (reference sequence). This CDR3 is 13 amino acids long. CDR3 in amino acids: CASIQGLRAEAFF. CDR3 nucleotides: TGTGCCAGCATACAGGGACTAAGAGCTGAAGCTTTCTTT.

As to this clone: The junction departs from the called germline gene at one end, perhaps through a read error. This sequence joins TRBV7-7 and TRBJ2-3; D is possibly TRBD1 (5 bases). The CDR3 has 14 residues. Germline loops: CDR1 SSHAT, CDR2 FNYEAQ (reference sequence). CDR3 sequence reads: CASSLAGALDTQYF. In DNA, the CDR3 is TGTGCTAGCAGCTTAGCTGGGGCGCTCGATACGCAGTATTTT.

The CDR3, as DNA: TGTGCCAGTAGTGCCTTTGGGGCCCAAGAGACCCAGTACTTC. This encodes CASSAFGAQETQYF. The chain uses TRBV19 and TRBJ2-5; TRBD1 might be the D (5 bases). V lost 5 bases, J lost 1 base, and 11 bases lay in between. Germline V gene lookup returns CDR1 LNHDA and CDR2 SQIVND (reference sequence). The CDR3 totals 14 residues.

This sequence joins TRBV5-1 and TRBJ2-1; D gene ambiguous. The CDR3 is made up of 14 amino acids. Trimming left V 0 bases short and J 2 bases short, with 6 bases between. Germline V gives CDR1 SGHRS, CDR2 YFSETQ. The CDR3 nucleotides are TGCGCCAGCAGCTTGGAGGGTCCCTACAATGAGCAGTTCTTC. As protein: CASSLEGPYNEQFF. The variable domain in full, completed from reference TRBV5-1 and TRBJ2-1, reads KAGVTQTPRYLIKTRGQQVTLSCSPISGHRSVSWYQQTPGQGLQFLFEYFSETQRNKGNFPGRFSGRQFSNSRSEMNVSTLELGDSALYLCASSLEGPYNEQFFGPGTRLTVL.

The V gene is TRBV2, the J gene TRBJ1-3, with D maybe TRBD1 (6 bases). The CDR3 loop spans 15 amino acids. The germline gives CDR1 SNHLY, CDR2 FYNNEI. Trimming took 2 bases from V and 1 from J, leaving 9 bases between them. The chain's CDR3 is CASSENRVSGNTIYF. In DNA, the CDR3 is TGTGCCAGCAGTGAAAACAGGGTGTCTGGAAACACCATATATTTT. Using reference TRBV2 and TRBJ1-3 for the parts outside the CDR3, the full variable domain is EPEVTQTPSHQVTQMGQEVILRCVPISNHLYFYWYRQILGQKVEFLVSFYNNEISEKSEIFDDQFSVERPDGSNFTLKIRSTKLEDSAMYFCASSENRVSGNTIYFGEGSWLTVV.

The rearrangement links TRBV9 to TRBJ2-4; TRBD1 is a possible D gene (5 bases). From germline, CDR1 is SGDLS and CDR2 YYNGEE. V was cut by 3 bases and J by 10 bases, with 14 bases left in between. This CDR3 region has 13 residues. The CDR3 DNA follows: TGTGCCAGCAGCGGAGACAGCTTCTTGATTCAGTACTTC. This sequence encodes CASSGDSFLIQYF.

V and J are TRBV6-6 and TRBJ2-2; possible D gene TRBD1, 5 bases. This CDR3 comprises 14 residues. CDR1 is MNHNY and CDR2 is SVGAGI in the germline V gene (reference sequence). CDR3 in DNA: TGTGCAACGCGAAGGCAGGGCGAGGCCGGGGAGCTGTTTTTT. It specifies CATRRQGEAGELFF.

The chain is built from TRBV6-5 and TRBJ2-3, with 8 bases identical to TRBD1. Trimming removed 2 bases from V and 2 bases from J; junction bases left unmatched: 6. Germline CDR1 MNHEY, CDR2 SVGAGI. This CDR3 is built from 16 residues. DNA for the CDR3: TGTGCCAGCAGTTACGGTTGGACAGGGAACACAGATACGCAGTATTTT. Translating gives CASSYGWTGNTDTQYF.

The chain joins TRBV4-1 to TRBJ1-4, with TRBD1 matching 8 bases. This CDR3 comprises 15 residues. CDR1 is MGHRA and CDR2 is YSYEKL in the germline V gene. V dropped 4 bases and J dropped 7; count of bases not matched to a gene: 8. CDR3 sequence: CASSLRGQGGEKLFF. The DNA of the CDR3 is TGCGCCAGCAGCCTGCGAGGACAGGGTGGTGAAAAACTGTTTTTT.

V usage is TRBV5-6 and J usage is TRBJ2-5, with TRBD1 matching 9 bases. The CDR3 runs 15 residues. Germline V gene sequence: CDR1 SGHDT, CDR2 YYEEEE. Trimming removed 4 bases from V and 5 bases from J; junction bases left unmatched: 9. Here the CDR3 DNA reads TGTGCCAGCAGCGTACCGGGACAGGGTCTCGAGACCCAGTACTTC. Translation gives CASSVPGQGLETQYF. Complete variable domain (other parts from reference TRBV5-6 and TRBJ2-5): DAGVTQSPTHLIKTRGQQVTLRCSPKSGHDTVSWYQQALGQGPQFIFQYYEEEERQRGNFPDRFSGHQFPNYSSELNVNALLLGDSALYLCASSVPGQGLETQYFGPGTRLLVL.

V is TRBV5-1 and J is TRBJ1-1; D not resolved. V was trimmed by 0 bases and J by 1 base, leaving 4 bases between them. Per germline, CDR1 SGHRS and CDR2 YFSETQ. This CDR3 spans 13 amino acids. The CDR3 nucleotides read TGCGCCAGCAGCTTGGACAGGAACACTGAAGCTTTCTTT. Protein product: CASSLDRNTEAFF. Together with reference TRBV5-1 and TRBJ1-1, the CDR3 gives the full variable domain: KAGVTQTPRYLIKTRGQQVTLSCSPISGHRSVSWYQQTPGQGLQFLFEYFSETQRNKGNFPGRFSGRQFSNSRSEMNVSTLELGDSALYLCASSLDRNTEAFFGQGTRLTVV.

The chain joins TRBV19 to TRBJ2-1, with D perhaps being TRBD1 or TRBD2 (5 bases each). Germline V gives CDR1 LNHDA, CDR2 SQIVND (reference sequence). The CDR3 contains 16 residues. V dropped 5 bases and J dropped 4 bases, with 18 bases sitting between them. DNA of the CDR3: TGTGCCAGTAGTCTCGCCGGGGCCAATGTTTACAATGAGCAGTTCTTC. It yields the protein CASSLAGANVYNEQFF. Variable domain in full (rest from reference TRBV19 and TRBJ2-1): DGGITQSPKYLFRKEGQNVTLSCEQNLNHDAMYWYRQDPGQGLRLIYYSQIVNDFQKGDIAEGYSVSREKKESFPLTVTSAQKNPTAFYLCASSLAGANVYNEQFFGPGTRLTVL.

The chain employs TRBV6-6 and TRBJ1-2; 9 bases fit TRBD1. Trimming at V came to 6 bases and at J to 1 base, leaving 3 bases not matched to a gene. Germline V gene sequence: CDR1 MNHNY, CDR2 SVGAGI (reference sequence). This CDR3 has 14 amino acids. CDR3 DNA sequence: TGTGCCAGCAGGAGGACAGGGGATAACTATGGCTACACCTTC. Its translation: CASRRTGDNYGYTF.

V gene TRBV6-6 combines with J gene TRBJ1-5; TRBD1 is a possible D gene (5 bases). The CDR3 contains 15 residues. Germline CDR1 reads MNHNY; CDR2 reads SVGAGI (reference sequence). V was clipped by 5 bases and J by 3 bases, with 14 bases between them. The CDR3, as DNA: TGTGCCAGCAGTGAGAGACAGTATTACAATCAGCCCCAGCATTTT. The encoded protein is CASSERQYYNQPQHF.

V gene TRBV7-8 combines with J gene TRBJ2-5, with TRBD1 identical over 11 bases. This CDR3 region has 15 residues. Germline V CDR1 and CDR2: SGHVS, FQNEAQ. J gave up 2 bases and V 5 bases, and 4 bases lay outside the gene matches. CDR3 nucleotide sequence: TGTGCCAGCAGCACTCGGGACAGGGGGCAAGAGACCCAGTACTTC. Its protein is CASSTRDRGQETQYF.

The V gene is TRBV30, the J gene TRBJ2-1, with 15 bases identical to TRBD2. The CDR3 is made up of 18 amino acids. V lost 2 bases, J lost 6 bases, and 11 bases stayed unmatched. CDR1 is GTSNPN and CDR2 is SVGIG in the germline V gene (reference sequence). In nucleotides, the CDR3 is TGTGCCTGGAGTCTAGGACTAGCGGGGGGGGCAGTGGGCAATGAGCAGTTCTTC. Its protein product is CAWSLGLAGGAVGNEQFF.

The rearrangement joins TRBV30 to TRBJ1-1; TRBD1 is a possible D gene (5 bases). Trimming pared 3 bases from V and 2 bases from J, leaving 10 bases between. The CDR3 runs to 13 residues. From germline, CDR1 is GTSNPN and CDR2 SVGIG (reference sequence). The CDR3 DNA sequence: TGTGCCTGGAGGGGACGGTTAAACACTGAAGCTTTCTTT. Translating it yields CAWRGRLNTEAFF. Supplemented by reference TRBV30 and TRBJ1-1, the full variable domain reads SQTIHQWPATLVQPVGSPLSLECTVEGTSNPNLYWYRQAAGRGLQLLFYSVGIGQISSEVPQNLSASRPQDRQFILSSKKLLLSDSGFYLCAWRGRLNTEAFFGQGTRLTVV.

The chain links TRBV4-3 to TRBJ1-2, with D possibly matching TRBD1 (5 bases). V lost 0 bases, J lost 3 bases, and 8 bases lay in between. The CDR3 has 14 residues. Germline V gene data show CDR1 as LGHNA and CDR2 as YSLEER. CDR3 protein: CASSQEVGDYGYTF. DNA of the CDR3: TGCGCCAGCAGCCAAGAAGTGGGGGACTATGGCTACACCTTC.

CDR3: CASSYGTANTEAFF. The CDR3 DNA follows: TGTGCCAGCAGTTACGGGACAGCGAACACTGAAGCTTTCTTT. This chain connects TRBV6-5 to TRBJ1-1; the match to TRBD1 covers 7 bases. Trimming at V came to 2 bases and at J to 1 base, leaving 1 base not matched to a gene. This CDR3 comprises 14 residues. Germline CDR1 reads MNHEY; CDR2 reads SVGAGI.

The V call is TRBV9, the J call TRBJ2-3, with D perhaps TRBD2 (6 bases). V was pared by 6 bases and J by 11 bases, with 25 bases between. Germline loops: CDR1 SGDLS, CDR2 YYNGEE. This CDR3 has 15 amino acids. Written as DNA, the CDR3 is TGTGCCAGCAATCCCTCCGACTCACCCTGGAGGGGGCAGTATTTT. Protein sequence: CASNPSDSPWRGQYF.

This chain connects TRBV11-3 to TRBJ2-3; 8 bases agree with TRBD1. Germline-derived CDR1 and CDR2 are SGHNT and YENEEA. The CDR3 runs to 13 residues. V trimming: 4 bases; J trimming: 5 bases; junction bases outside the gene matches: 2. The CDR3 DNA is TGTGCCAGCAGCTCTACAGGGGGAGATACGCAGTATTTT. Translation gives CASSSTGGDTQYF.

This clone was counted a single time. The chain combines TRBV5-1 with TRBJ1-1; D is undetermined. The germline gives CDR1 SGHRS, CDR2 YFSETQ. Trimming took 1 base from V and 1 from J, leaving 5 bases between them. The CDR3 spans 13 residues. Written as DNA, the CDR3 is TGCGCCAGCAGCTTGTCTAGGAACACTGAAGCTTTCTTT. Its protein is CASSLSRNTEAFF.

The CDR3 region is CASSVGDISYEQYF. CDR3 coding DNA: TGTGCCAGCAGCGTAGGGGACATTTCCTACGAGCAGTACTTC. The chain uses TRBV9 and TRBJ2-7, with D possibly being TRBD1 (6 bases). The length of the CDR3 is 14 residues. From germline, CDR1 is SGDLS and CDR2 YYNGEE. V shed 0 bases and J shed 1 base, with 8 bases lying between them.

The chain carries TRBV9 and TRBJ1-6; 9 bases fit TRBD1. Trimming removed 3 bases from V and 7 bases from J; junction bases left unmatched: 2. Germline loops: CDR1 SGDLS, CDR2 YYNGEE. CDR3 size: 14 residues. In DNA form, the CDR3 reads TGTGCCAGCAGCGGTGGACAGGGGAATTCACCCCTCCACTTT. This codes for CASSGGQGNSPLHF.

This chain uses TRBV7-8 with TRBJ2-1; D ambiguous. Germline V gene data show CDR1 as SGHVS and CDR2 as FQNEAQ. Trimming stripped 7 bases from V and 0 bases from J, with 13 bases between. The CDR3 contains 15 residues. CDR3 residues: CASTMGSSSYNEQFF. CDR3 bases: TGTGCCAGCACCATGGGAAGTAGCTCCTACAATGAGCAGTTCTTC.

CDR3 DNA sequence: TGTGCCAGCAGCCGACAGGGGGCCGCGGATGAAAAACTGTTTTTT. This encodes CASSRQGAADEKLFF. J is TRBJ1-4 and V is TRBV5-4; TRBD1 aligns across 10 bases. The germline gives CDR1 SGHNT, CDR2 YYREEE (reference sequence). This CDR3 has 15 amino acids. V trimming: 4 bases; J trimming: 6 bases; junction bases outside the gene matches: 6.